Each of the 10 T cell receptor beta chains below was sequenced from the same sample in a study of identical twins. TCRdb independently ran MiXCR on the 5' RACE reads; one entry per CDR3 protein. The data show 1.5 million to 2 million distinct CDR3 sequences, with around a third seen just once and around 0.25% held by the top ten. The source material was cord blood. Receptors originate from a newborn girl in good health.

The chain uses TRBV28 and TRBJ2-3; TRBD2 aligns across 11 bases. This CDR3 has 15 amino acids. Germline V gene lookup returns CDR1 MDHEN and CDR2 SYDVKM. Germline trimming cut 10 bases from V and 1 base from J; bases unmatched to any gene: 7. In DNA form, the CDR3 reads TGTGCCACGGCGTTAGCGGGAGGGGGCACAGATACGCAGTATTTT. It codes for CATALAGGGTDTQYF.

This clonotype appeared a few times. The rearrangement uses TRBV11-1 and TRBJ2-3; D not certain. There are 14 residues in the CDR3. CDR1 and CDR2 from the germline V gene are SGHAT and FQDESV (reference sequence). V lost 5 bases and J 2 bases, leaving 11 bases between the germline ends. The CDR3 DNA reads TGTGCCAGCAGCAGAACGATGGCCACAGATACGCAGTATTTT. It yields the protein CASSRTMATDTQYF. The whole variable domain, remainder taken from reference TRBV11-1 and TRBJ2-3, is EAEVAQSPRYKITEKSQAVAFWCDPISGHATLYWYRQILGQGPELLVQFQDESVVDDSQLPKDRFSAERLKGVDSTLKIQPAELGDSAMYLCASSRTMATDTQYFGPGTRLTVL.

This sequence joins TRBV10-3 and TRBJ2-3, with 8 bases fitting TRBD2. CDR1 and CDR2 (germline): ENHRY, SYGVKD. Trimming cost V 3 bases and J 6 bases; bases outside gene matches: 14. The CDR3 covers 17 residues. The CDR3 reads CAISDPLAGDSGDTQYF. For the CDR3, the DNA is TGTGCCATCAGTGACCCCCTAGCGGGTGATAGCGGCGATACGCAGTATTTT.

In this sample, this clonotype turned up a few times. This chain joins TRBV28 and TRBJ2-1, with TRBD2 identical over 10 bases. Germline CDR1 is MDHEN and CDR2 is SYDVKM. V trimming: 2 bases; J trimming: 10 bases; junction bases outside the gene matches: 5. CDR3 length equals 14 residues. The CDR3 sequence is CASSLPLAGDEQFF. The CDR3, as DNA: TGTGCCAGCAGTTTACCCCTAGCGGGAGACGAGCAGTTCTTC. Combining the CDR3 with reference TRBV28 and TRBJ2-1 gives the whole variable domain DVKVTQSSRYLVKRTGEKVFLECVQDMDHENMFWYRQDPGLGLRLIYFSYDVKMKEKGDIPEGYSVSREKKERFSLILESASTNQTSMYLCASSLPLAGDEQFFGPGTRLTVL.

The J gene is TRBJ2-4, the V gene TRBV5-1, with 11 bases matching TRBD2. Germline CDR1 is SGHRS and CDR2 is YFSETQ. V shed 3 bases and J 8 bases; nucleotides not matched to a gene: 7. The CDR3 consists of 15 residues. CDR3 sequence reads: CASSSGTSGGDIQYF. CDR3 sequence (DNA): TGCGCCAGCAGCTCGGGTACTAGCGGGGGAGACATTCAGTACTTC. The full variable domain, with the rest looked up from reference TRBV5-1 and TRBJ2-4, is KAGVTQTPRYLIKTRGQQVTLSCSPISGHRSVSWYQQTPGQGLQFLFEYFSETQRNKGNFPGRFSGRQFSNSRSEMNVSTLELGDSALYLCASSSGTSGGDIQYFGAGTRLSVL.

The V gene is TRBV6-6, the J gene TRBJ1-6, with 7 positions matching TRBD1. Germline CDR1 MNHNY, CDR2 SVGAGI (reference sequence). V shed 2 bases, J shed 0 bases, and the junction held 1 base outside the gene matches. This CDR3 comprises 16 residues. CDR3 in DNA: TGTGCCAGCAGTTACCGACAGGGCTCCTATAATTCACCCCTCCACTTT. Protein product: CASSYRQGSYNSPLHF.

The rearrangement uses TRBV6-1 and TRBJ1-6, with TRBD1 identical over 9 bases. The V segment lost 6 bases and the J segment 2 bases; nucleotides outside the gene matches: 2. Germline CDR1 MNHNS, CDR2 SASEGT. CDR3 size: 15 residues. The CDR3 here is CASSDRGAYNSPLHF. The CDR3 region has the DNA TGTGCCAGCAGCGACAGGGGGGCCTATAATTCACCCCTCCACTTT.

This clonotype was seen more than once but under ten times. The genes are TRBV27 and TRBJ1-2; tentative D call: TRBD1 (6 bases). Germline CDR1 is MNHEY and CDR2 is SMNVEV (reference sequence). V lost 4 bases and J lost 3, with 12 bases in between. The CDR3 sequence is 14 residues long. CDR3 in amino acids: CASSSLGGDYGYTF. Here the CDR3 DNA reads TGTGCCAGCAGTTCTCTTGGGGGCGACTATGGCTACACCTTC.

J is TRBJ1-4 and V is TRBV6-6; TRBD1 matches at 7 bases. Germline assignment: CDR1 MNHNY and CDR2 SVGAGI (reference sequence). V shed 0 bases, J shed 8 bases, and the junction held 6 bases outside the gene matches. This CDR3 comprises 15 residues. DNA of the CDR3: TGTGCCAGCAGTTACTCCGGCAGGGGGGGCGAAAAACTGTTTTTT. It is translated as CASSYSGRGGEKLFF.

The sample holds a few counts of this clonotype. V is TRBV12-3 or TRBV12-4 and J is TRBJ2-5; D perhaps matches TRBD2 (6 bases). This CDR3 spans 16 amino acids. V lost 5 bases and J lost 5, with 21 bases in between. CDR3 protein: CASSPPRWAGRETQYF. Written as DNA, the CDR3 is TGTGCCAGCAGTCCGCCCCGCTGGGCAGGGAGGGAGACCCAGTACTTC.